These T cell receptor beta chains were read from a single sample in a study of CD8 T cells in Susac syndrome. TCRdb fed the immunoSEQ multiplex PCR reads into MiXCR, producing one record per CDR3 protein. The top ten clones hold over 0.09% of a sample with about 71,000 distinct CDR3 sequences, nearly 96% of them seen once. Material for sequencing was CD4+ T cells from PBMCs. These receptors were taken from a human donor with multiple sclerosis. Both conserved end residues are part of each CDR3. D genes are given only for firm matches. Not all rows give a size; the values are once, few, many and, for expanded clones, a class.

D gene	V gene	J gene	clone size	CDR3 DNA	CDR3 protein
-	TRBV12-3/TRBV12-4	TRBJ1-6	-	TGTGCCAGCAGCCCGGGACTCGGGACAAGATCACCCCTCCACTTT	CASSPGLGTRSPLHF
-	TRBV7-2	TRBJ1-3	-	TGTGCCAGCAGCCCGATCCAGACAGCTGGAAACACCATATATTTT	CASSPIQTAGNTIYF
TRBD1	TRBV11-3	TRBJ1-4	-	TGTGCCAGCAGCTCACGGACAGGGAGGGATGAAAAACTGTTTTTT	CASSSRTGRDEKLFF
-	TRBV19	TRBJ2-5	once	TGTGCCAGTAGTATGACCAGGGATACCCAAGAGACCCAGTACTTC	CASSMTRDTQETQYF
-	TRBV6-1	TRBJ2-6	once	TGTGCCAGCAGTGAATTGCCTAGGACAGTACTCTCTGGGGCCAACGTCCTGACTTTC	CASSELPRTVLSGANVLTF
TRBD1	TRBV6-1	TRBJ2-1	-	TGTGCCAGCAGGCTAACCGGGACAGGGATTGGCTACAATGAGCAGTTCTTC	CASRLTGTGIGYNEQFF
-	TRBV4-3	TRBJ1-1	-	TGCGCCAGCAGCCAACGAGGGAACACTGAAGCTTTCTTT	CASSQRGNTEAFF
TRBD2	TRBV6-5	TRBJ2-3	-	TGTGCCAGCAGTTACTCGCTGCGGGGGGGCCGGGATACGCAGTATTTT	CASSYSLRGGRDTQYF
-	TRBV7-9	TRBJ1-2	-	TGTGCCAGCAGCTTTACAGGGGGCTACACCTTC	CASSFTGGYTF
-	TRBV7-2	TRBJ2-5	-	TGTGCCAGCAGCCTCCGGTCCCAAGAGACCCAGTACTTC	CASSLRSQETQYF
-	TRBV24-1	TRBJ2-3	-	TGTGCCACCAGTGTGTCCGGGTCCGCAGATACGCAGTATTTT	CATSVSGSADTQYF
-	TRBV7-2	TRBJ1-5	-	TGTGCCAGCAGCTTCGGCAATCAGCCCCAGCATTTT	CASSFGNQPQHF
-	TRBV6-1	TRBJ2-7	-	TGTGCCAGCAGTGAAGCCCACAGTACCTACGAGCAGTACTTC	CASSEAHSTYEQYF
-	TRBV7-2	TRBJ2-5	-	TGTGCCAGCAGCTATCGGAGGGGCAGGGGGAAAGAGACCCAGTACTTC	CASSYRRGRGKETQYF
-	TRBV7-3	TRBJ2-4	-	TGTGCCAGCAGCCCGAGGACGGACCACAAGGGCAAAAACATTCAGTACTTC	CASSPRTDHKGKNIQYF
TRBD2	TRBV5-1	TRBJ2-7	-	TGCGCCAGCAGCCTCATGCCCGGGACTAGCGGGGAGTACGAGCAGTACTTC	CASSLMPGTSGEYEQYF
TRBD1	TRBV19	TRBJ1-5	-	TGTGCCAGTTCCGCGACAGGGGGCTGGAGCAATCAGCCCCAGCATTTT	CASSATGGWSNQPQHF
-	TRBV10-3	TRBJ1-2	once	TGTGCCATCGTTGATCAAGACAGGATCGGAGGCTACACCTTC	CAIVDQDRIGGYTF
-	TRBV2	TRBJ2-5	once	TGTGCCCCCCGGAGGGAAGAGACCCAGTACTTC	CAPRREETQYF
-	TRBV6-6	TRBJ1-1	few	TGTGCCAGCAGTTATCCAGGGCAAGGGAACACTGAAGCTTTCTTT	CASSYPGQGNTEAFF
-	TRBV7-2	TRBJ2-3	-	TGTGCCAGCAGCTTAACAGGGATCGCAGATACGCAGTATTTT	CASSLTGIADTQYF
-	TRBV7-2	TRBJ1-6	-	TGTGCCAGCAGCTCCGGTTCCCCCCTCCACTTT	CASSSGSPLHF
-	TRBV30	TRBJ1-1	-	TGTGCCTGGAGTGAAAGGGGGAACACTGAAGCTTTCTTT	CAWSERGNTEAFF
-	TRBV20-1	TRBJ1-2	-	TGCAGTGCTACCCCGGGTTTACATGGCTACACCTTC	CSATPGLHGYTF
TRBD2	TRBV3-1	TRBJ2-7	once	TGTGCCAGCAGCCCTCAGGGAGGGTCTAGGTACGAGCAGTACTTC	CASSPQGGSRYEQYF
TRBD1	TRBV7-3	TRBJ2-2	-	TGTGCCAGCAGTCGACAGGGGAACACCGGGGAGCTGTTTTTT	CASSRQGNTGELFF
-	TRBV6-6	TRBJ1-2	-	TGTGCCAGCAGTTACCGAGACAAGAACTATGGCTACACCTTC	CASSYRDKNYGYTF
-	TRBV27	TRBJ2-7	-	TGTGACCGAAATGGCGAGCAGTACTTC	CDRNGEQYF
-	TRBV7-2	TRBJ1-6	-	TGTGCCAGCAGGGGGACCGATTATAATTCACCCCTCCACTTT	CASRGTDYNSPLHF
-	TRBV3-1	TRBJ2-7	-	TGTGCCAGCAGCCAAGTAGACAGCTCCTACGAGCAGTACTTC	CASSQVDSSYEQYF
-	TRBV20-1	TRBJ1-5	-	TGCAGTGCTAGGTACCCAGGGGGCAATCAGCCCCAGCATTTT	CSARYPGGNQPQHF
-	TRBV27	TRBJ1-5	-	TGTGCCAGCAGTTTAGATTGGACTTTCGATCAGCCCCAGCATTTT	CASSLDWTFDQPQHF